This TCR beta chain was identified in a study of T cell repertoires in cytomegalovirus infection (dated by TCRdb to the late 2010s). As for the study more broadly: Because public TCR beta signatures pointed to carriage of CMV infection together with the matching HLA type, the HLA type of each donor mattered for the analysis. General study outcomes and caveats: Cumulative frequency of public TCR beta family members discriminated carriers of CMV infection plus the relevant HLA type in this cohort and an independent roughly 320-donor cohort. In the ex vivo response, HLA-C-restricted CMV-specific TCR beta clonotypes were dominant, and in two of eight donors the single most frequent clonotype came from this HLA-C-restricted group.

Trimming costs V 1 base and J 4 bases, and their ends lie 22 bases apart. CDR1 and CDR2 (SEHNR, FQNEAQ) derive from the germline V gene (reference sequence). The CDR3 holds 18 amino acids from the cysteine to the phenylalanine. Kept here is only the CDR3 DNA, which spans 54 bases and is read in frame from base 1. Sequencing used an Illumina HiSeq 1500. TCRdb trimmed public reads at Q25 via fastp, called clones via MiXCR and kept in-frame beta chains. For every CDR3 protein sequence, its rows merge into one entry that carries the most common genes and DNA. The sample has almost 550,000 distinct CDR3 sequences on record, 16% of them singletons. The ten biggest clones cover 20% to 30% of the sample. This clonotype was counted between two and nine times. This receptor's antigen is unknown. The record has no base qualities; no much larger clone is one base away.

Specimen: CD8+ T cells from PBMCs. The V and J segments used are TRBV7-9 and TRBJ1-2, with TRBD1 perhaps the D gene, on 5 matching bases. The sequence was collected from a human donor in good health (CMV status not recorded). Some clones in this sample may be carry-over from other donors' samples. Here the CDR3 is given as CASSLGRGVLGLTYGYTF. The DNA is TGTGCCAGCAGCTTAGGACGTGGGGTACTGGGGCTAACCTATGGCTACACCTTC.